This T cell receptor beta chain was identified during a study of PD-L1 blockade in urothelial cancer. Overall study context: Patients commenced atezolizumab in about 2014, and it was given at 1,200 mg intravenously every 3 weeks. Blood samples had a median of 141,255 T cells.

Synthetic TCR analog templates were added to each PCR reaction. Profiling relied on immunoSEQ multiplex PCR, and the TCRdb table lists in-frame clones only, not all of them. The profile covers roughly 130,000 clones, with roughly 83% appearing a single time and under 3.5% taken by the ten largest. There are 14 residues in the CDR3. V gave up 3 bases and J gave up 2 bases, with 5 bases separating them. Per the germline V gene, CDR1 is SEHNR and CDR2 is FQNEAQ (reference sequence). The time point denotes: pretreatment peripheral blood. The patients' disease, urothelial carcinoma, was locally advanced or metastatic.

This clonotype was obtained from a man aged 45-60 years with urothelial cancer. Sequencing was performed on PBMCs, taken around atezolizumab (anti-PD-L1) treatment. The chain has TRBV7-9 and TRBJ2-6; D unclear. The CDR3, as DNA: TGTGCCAGCAGCTTTGGCCCTGGGGCCAACGTCCTGACTTTC. Amino acids: CASSFGPGANVLTF.